The 9 T cell receptor beta chains below come from one sample, sequenced in a study of blood T cells in healthy people across ages. A second roughly 6 to 11 cycle PCR used barcoded and J-beta primers. TCRdb fed the 5' RACE reads into MiXCR, producing one record per CDR3 protein. The data hold 850,000 to 950,000 distinct CDR3 sequences, with more than 25% observed a single time. The sequenced sample consisted of blood. These receptor sequences come from a woman older than 75 in good health.

This clonotype has ten or more counts. V gene TRBV5-4 combines with J gene TRBJ2-7; D unresolved. This CDR3 has 15 residues. V dropped 0 bases and J dropped 5 bases, with 15 bases sitting between them. Germline V gene sequence: CDR1 SGHNT, CDR2 YYREEE (reference sequence). Here the CDR3 reads CASSLDSHPVDEQYF. DNA for the CDR3: TGTGCCAGCAGCTTGGACAGCCACCCTGTGGACGAGCAGTACTTC.

V usage is TRBV6-2 or TRBV6-3 and J usage is TRBJ2-5; a weak D match, TRBD2 (6 bases). Trimming took 2 bases from V and 4 from J, leaving 11 bases between them. Germline V gene data show CDR1 as MNHEY and CDR2 as SVGEGT. This CDR3 spans 14 amino acids. This CDR3 is CASSYRRVGETQYF. The CDR3 DNA is TGTGCCAGCAGTTACAGGAGGGTCGGAGAGACCCAGTACTTC.

This clonotype was observed a few times. The V call is TRBV27, the J call TRBJ1-1; D unclear. The CDR3 length is 14 residues. Trimming removed 7 bases from V and 0 bases from J, with 12 bases in between. Germline V CDR1 and CDR2: MNHEY, SMNVEV (reference sequence). The CDR3 sequence is CASKFRQLNTEAFF. CDR3 sequence (DNA): TGTGCCAGCAAATTCAGGCAGTTGAACACTGAAGCTTTCTTT.

This clonotype was observed at least ten times. The V and J genes are TRBV7-9 and TRBJ1-5; 10 bases map to TRBD1. The CDR3 is 15 amino acids. Germline assignment: CDR1 SEHNR and CDR2 FQNEAQ (reference sequence). The V segment lost 5 bases and the J segment 4 bases; nucleotides outside the gene matches: 5. CDR3 protein: CASSPGTGDNQPQHF. The CDR3 coding sequence is TGTGCCAGCAGCCCCGGGACAGGGGATAATCAGCCCCAGCATTTT.

This clonotype showed up just once. The rearrangement uses TRBV4-2 and TRBJ1-2; no reliable D call. The CDR3 length is 15 residues. Trimming cost V 0 bases and J 6 bases, with 14 bases left between them. Germline-derived CDR1 and CDR2 are LGHNA and YNFKEQ. In DNA, the CDR3 is TGTGCCAGCAGCCAAGAAGGCCGCCAGGAAAATGGCTACACCTTC. It codes for CASSQEGRQENGYTF.

A note on this clonotype: This may stem from a read error, because a much larger clone lies one nucleotide away. Likely a read error: the CDR3 ends without its conserved phenylalanine or tryptophan. The chain links TRBV2 to TRBJ2-5; TRBD1 is a possible D gene (5 bases). The J call may be mistaken, given a closer DNA end match to TRBJ2-7. The CDR3 runs 14 residues. The germline V gene has CDR1 SNHLY and CDR2 FYNNEI. The CDR3 reads CASSFQGASYEQYC. In DNA form, the CDR3 reads TGTGCCAGCAGTTTCCAAGGGGCGAGCTACGAGCAGTACTGC.

This clonotype was seen ten or more times. The chain combines TRBV18 with TRBJ2-5, with 8 bases aligning to TRBD1. Per the germline V gene, CDR1 is KGHSH and CDR2 is LQKENI. The CDR3 totals 15 residues. V lost 5 bases to trimming and J lost 4 bases; unmatched junction nucleotides: 9. CDR3 nucleotides: TGTGCCAGCTCAACCGGACAGGGATCTCGAGAGACCCAGTACTTC. This codes for CASSTGQGSRETQYF.

This clonotype was seen many times. The chain uses TRBV11-2 and TRBJ2-5, with D perhaps given as TRBD1 or TRBD2 (6 bases each). Germline-derived CDR1 and CDR2 are SGHAT and FQNNGV. The V end lost 6 bases, the J end lost 0 bases, and 11 bases lay between the germline ends. The CDR3 totals 14 residues. This CDR3 reads CASSWRDNQETQYF. DNA of the CDR3: TGTGCCAGCAGTTGGAGGGACAACCAAGAGACCCAGTACTTC. Supplemented by reference TRBV11-2 and TRBJ2-5, the full variable domain reads EAGVAQSPRYKIIEKRQSVAFWCNPISGHATLYWYQQILGQGPKLLIQFQNNGVVDDSQLPKDRFSAERLKGVDSTLKIQPAKLEDSAVYLCASSWRDNQETQYFGPGTRLLVL.

This clonotype was observed at least ten times. The chain is built from TRBV7-2 and TRBJ2-1; D might be TRBD1 (5 bases). Germline CDR1 reads SGHTA; CDR2 reads FQGNSA. The CDR3 has 15 amino acids. The V end was cut by 2 bases, the J end by 0 bases, with 8 bases between. The CDR3 spells CASSLRQSSYNEQFF. CDR3 sequence (DNA): TGTGCCAGCAGCTTACGACAGAGCTCCTACAATGAGCAGTTCTTC.